This T cell receptor (beta chain) was sequenced in a study of cytomegalovirus exposure and HLA in healthy donors. Overall study findings and caveats: Sequencing had likely introduced a cluster of highly shared sequence variants as an artifact. Relative to equally common others, HLA-associated TCR beta chains showed greater clonal expansion in a later analysis.

On this clone: No antigen is known for it.

Donors in the study were healthy people who gave bone marrow. Primers: 60 Vbeta forward and 13 Jbeta reverse. Some clones are missing from TCRdb's copy, which holds only in-frame ones; the method was immunoSEQ multiplex PCR. The specimen's table records 100,000 to 150,000 clones. Material: PBMCs. The TCR sequence derives from a middle-aged woman in good health and CMV-seropositive.

The CDR3 DNA is TGTGCCAGCAGCTTAGTAGGGGCATACGAGCAGTACTTC. It yields the protein CASSLVGAYEQYF. The chain joins TRBV11-3 to TRBJ2-7; D might be TRBD1 (5 bases). Trimming cost V 1 base and J 4 bases, with 8 bases left between them. CDR3 size: 13 residues. The germline V gene encodes CDR1 SGHNT and CDR2 YENEEA.